This TCR beta chain stems from a study of T cells after yellow fever vaccination. V lost 11 bases and J lost 0, with 14 bases in between. The CDR3 consists of 13 residues. The germline CDR1 and CDR2 sequences are MDHEN and SYDVKM. Via MiXCR, TCRdb re-called the 5' RACE reads, giving one row per CDR3 protein. The sample includes about 74,000 distinct CDR3 sequences, approximately 6.5% of them seen just once. This clonotype was counted at least ten times. The clonotype comes from a man aged 18-30 years who received the YFV17D yellow fever vaccine. The chain carries TRBV28 and TRBJ2-7; D possibly corresponds to TRBD2 (6 bases). Material: CD8+ T cells sorted from PBMCs, obtained around 5 days after the first yellow fever vaccination. The CDR3 DNA is TGTGCCGCTTGGAGGGACGGCTCCTACGAGCAGTACTTC. It translates to CAAWRDGSYEQYF.